This entry is about one T cell receptor (beta chain). The sample has other DNA sequences that encode this CDR3 too. TCRdb keeps only in-frame clones here, not all; method: immunoSEQ multiplex PCR. The repertoire has 150,000 to 200,000 clones, approximately 86% of them found once; the top ten carry about 2.1%. The data derive from a study of blood T cell repertoires in COVID-19. Study summary: COVID-19 samples from acute and convalescent phases originated in the United States, Italy and Spain.

This TCR was sampled from a man between 65 and 85 years old with active or convalescent COVID-19. The source material was peripheral blood.

The CDR3 nucleotides read TGTGCCAGCAGCTTAGGGACAGAGTCATACGAGCAGTACTTC. Amino acids: CASSLGTESYEQYF. The gene calls are TRBV7-9 and TRBJ2-7, with D possibly matching TRBD1 (6 bases). The CDR3 totals 14 residues. Germline V gene data show CDR1 as SEHNR and CDR2 as FQNEAQ (reference sequence). Trimming removed 1 base at V and 4 bases at J, with 11 bases between.